This TCR beta chain is drawn from a study of T cell responses to AZD1222 COVID-19 vaccine (dated by TCRdb to the early 2020s). Regarding the complete study: A total of around 240 trial participants underwent TCR sequencing, of whom about 200 had received two doses of AZD1222 and around 26 had received two doses of the MenACWY control vaccine. Trial participants were enrolled into age subgroups of 18-55, 56-69 and 70-plus years, which contained 148, 28 and 57 TCR-sequenced participants, respectively. Results the study describes overall, beyond this receptor: Participants were mostly white British and included more females than males, and it was suggested by the authors that clonal diversity may have been underestimated. The 56-69-year group was small, and its depth increase did not reach significance, likely because of low power. Only five or six AZD1222 recipients were SARS-CoV-2 seropositive at baseline, limiting conclusions about previously exposed vaccinees. Because no day 14 peak-response samples were available, the repertoires could be characterized only after the peak T cell response. The vaccine-associated CD4 TCRs covered the entire spike protein, and the dominant responses fell in regions 160-218 and 743-854. A significant rise in spike-specific TCR breadth and depth was observed after two AZD1222 doses relative to day 0 and relative to MenACWY recipients. Nearly half of unique spike-specific TCRs reportedly recognized epitopes outside regions mutated in the B.1.351 and B.1.1.7 variants.

From a lookup of the germline V gene, CDR1 and CDR2 are SGHTA and FQGNSA. The junction carries 14 bases between V and J, which are trimmed by 0 bases and 8 bases respectively. There are 15 amino acids in the CDR3, from cysteine to phenylalanine inclusive. The retained sequence is limited to the CDR3, 45 bases, with the frame set at the first base. The CDR3 regions of human TCRbeta chains were analyzed by immunosequencing. The authors' analysis ran thus. TCRs in the repertoires were compared against a reference library of SARS-CoV-2-specific TCRs that had been generated with the MIRA antigen-specificity platform. Breadth was defined as the fraction of unique TCRs that were SARS-CoV-2-associated. Depth was defined as the fraction of total T cells that were SARS-CoV-2-associated. Using the MIRA data, every spike-specific TCR was mapped to the spike region that the TCR reacted to and assigned to either a CD4 or a CD8 class. Log10-transformed breadth and depth values were compared by one-way ANOVA with Sidak's multiple comparisons tests. In TCRdb, the immuneACCESS table is reduced to in-frame sequences with V and J assigned. These tables do not hold every clone; where another copy was compared, an unresolved V gene accounts for under half, and the others remain unexplained. That table is the source of V, J and clone size, and D and trimming were worked out from the DNA. The sample table contains around 270,000 clones; only one count was recorded for 94% of them. The ten largest clones add up to less than 0.6% of the sample.

Read against the paper, the sample's time point label means: about 28 days (+/-7) after the second vaccine dose. AZD1222 recipients with second doses at about 4 weeks or about 12 weeks were pooled, because spike-specific TCR depth and breadth did not differ between schedules. Samples from vaccinated people were obtained from the UK trials COV001 and COV002, which included a single-blind randomized controlled phase 2/3 trial of AZD1222 (ChAdOx1 nCoV-19) in healthy adults. Trial participant PBMC samples were collected at day 0 and day 28 after the second dose for TCRbeta chain sequencing. Concerning this clone: Its antigen is currently not known. The record has no base qualities; no much larger clone is one base away.

This receptor was identified in an adult who received the AZD1222 COVID-19 vaccine. The chain couples TRBV7-2 to TRBJ2-1; a confident D gene designation cannot be given. The sequencing used peripheral blood, collected 28 days after the second AZD1222 dose. In nucleotide form, the sequence is TGTGCCAGCAGCTTAGCGTTTGAAGGTTACTATGAGCAGTTCTTC. It translates to CASSLAFEGYYEQFF.